Sequencing of this T cell receptor beta chain was carried out in a study of post-analysis software for immune sequencing data. In the study overall: Multiple sclerosis in the patients followed relapsing-remitting, secondary progressive and progressive-relapsing courses.

After removal of 3 bases from V and 6 bases from J, the junction contained 15 bases not matched to a gene. The CDR3 totals 17 residues. CDR1 is SEHNR and CDR2 is FQNEAQ in the germline V gene (reference sequence). In this sample, this clonotype turned up once. Its antigen remains unidentified. Study results and caveats: In multiple sclerosis, normalized Chao1 diversity was significantly below that of controls. With F measure, samples from one preparation batch clustered together strongly. About five TRBV segments appeared more often in patients than in controls, and TRBV5-6, TRBV5-1 and TRBV20-1 were among these.

Each TCR beta cDNA library carried unique molecular identifiers. It was from about 0.98 to 11 million T cells that some 500,000 cDNA molecules came. TCRdb analysed the PCR reads with MiXCR anew, one entry per CDR3 protein. The sample yields a few hundred thousand distinct CDR3 sequences, about 38% seen once. This clonotype originated in a girl aged 5-17 years with multiple sclerosis. Sequenced input: blood. The V call is TRBV7-9, the J call TRBJ2-3, with 7 bases identical to TRBD2. The CDR3 sequence: CASSLAELEGGQDTQYF. The DNA for the CDR3 is TGTGCCAGCAGCTTGGCGGAGTTAGAGGGAGGGCAGGATACGCAGTATTTT.